This record looks at one TCR beta chain sequence and its context. No antigen is known for it. These data come from a study of tumor-infiltrating lymphocytes in primary liver carcinoma. Study-wide background: Enrolled patients were male and female, aged 30 to 69 years. Tumors, staged T1-T3 N0M0, spanned about 4 to 10 cm.

The CDR3 length is 16 residues. The J segment lost 3 bases and the V segment lost 0 bases, leaving 5 bases of the junction unmatched. Germline CDR1 and CDR2: MNHNY and SVGAGI (reference sequence). With 500 ng total RNA as template and a constant-region primer, TCR beta cDNA was made. Three nested multiplex PCR rounds, a slightly modified ARM-PCR, produced the libraries for TCR beta. A C-beta reverse primer and TRBV1-TRBV30 forward primers served in each of the first two PCR rounds, at approximately 10 cycles apiece. MiXCR, run by TCRdb on the multiplex PCR reads, gives a single entry per CDR3 protein. In the table there are 300,000 to 400,000 distinct CDR3 sequences, around three fifths of which are singletons. Study findings and constraints: Relative to blood, tumors carried a significantly larger fraction of the repertoire in their top 250 clones (p = 0.039).

Germline DNA was extracted alongside blood RNA, which was obtained from unsorted whole blood. Prior to surgery, approximately 4 milliliters of peripheral blood were drawn. The receptor's source is a man aged 35 to 55 with primary liver carcinoma and hepatitis B virus infection. Sequenced: peripheral blood. The chain is built from TRBV6-6 and TRBJ2-7; 10 bases are a match to TRBD1. The CDR3 DNA is TGTGCCAGCAGTTACTCCGTGGGACAGGGGATCTACGAGCAGTACTTC. It yields the protein CASSYSVGQGIYEQYF.